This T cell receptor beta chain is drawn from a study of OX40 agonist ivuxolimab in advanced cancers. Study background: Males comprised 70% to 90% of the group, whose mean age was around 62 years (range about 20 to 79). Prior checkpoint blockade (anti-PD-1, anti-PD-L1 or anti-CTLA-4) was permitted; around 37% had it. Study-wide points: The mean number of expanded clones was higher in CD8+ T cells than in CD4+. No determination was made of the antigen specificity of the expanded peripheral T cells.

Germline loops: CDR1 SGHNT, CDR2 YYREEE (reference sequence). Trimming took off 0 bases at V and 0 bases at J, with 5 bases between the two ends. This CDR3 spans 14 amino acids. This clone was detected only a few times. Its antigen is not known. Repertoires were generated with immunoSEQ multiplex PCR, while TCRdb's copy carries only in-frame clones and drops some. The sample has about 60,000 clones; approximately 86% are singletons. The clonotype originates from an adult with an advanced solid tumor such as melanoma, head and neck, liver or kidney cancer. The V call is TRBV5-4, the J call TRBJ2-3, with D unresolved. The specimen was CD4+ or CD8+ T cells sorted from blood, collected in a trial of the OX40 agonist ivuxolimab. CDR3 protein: CASSLAGSTDTQYF. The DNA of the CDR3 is TGTGCCAGCAGCTTGGCTGGCAGCACAGATACGCAGTATTTT.